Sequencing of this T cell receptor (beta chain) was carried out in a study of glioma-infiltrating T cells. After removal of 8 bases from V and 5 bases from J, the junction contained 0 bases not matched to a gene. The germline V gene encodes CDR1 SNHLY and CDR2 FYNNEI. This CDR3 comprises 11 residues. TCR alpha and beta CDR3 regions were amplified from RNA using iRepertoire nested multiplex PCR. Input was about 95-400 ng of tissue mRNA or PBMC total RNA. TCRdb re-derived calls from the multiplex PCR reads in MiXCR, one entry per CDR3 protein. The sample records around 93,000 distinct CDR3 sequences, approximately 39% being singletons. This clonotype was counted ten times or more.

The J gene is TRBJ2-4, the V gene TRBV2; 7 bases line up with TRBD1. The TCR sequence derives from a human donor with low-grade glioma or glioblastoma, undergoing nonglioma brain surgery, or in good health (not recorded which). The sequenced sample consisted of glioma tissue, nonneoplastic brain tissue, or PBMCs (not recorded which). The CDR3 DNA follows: TGTGCCAGCCAGGGGGAAAACATTCAGTACTTC. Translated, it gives CASQGENIQYF.